This T cell receptor (beta chain) was recorded in a study of T cells in Graves' hyperthyroidism and ophthalmopathy. The study, taken as a whole, reports: Ophthalmopathy, which appeared later, was predicted by the model a median about 6 months before onset. Most clonotypes that expanded in the thyroid above 0.001 also showed up in blood. From stable hyperthyroidism, ophthalmopathy was separated by a 13 V-J model.

CDR1 and CDR2 (germline): SNHLY, FYNNEI. The CDR3 runs 14 residues. Amplified TCR beta CDR3 regions came from RNA transcripts. A set of HTBI primers served as the primers for a first-round RT-PCR of the TCR CDR3. TCRdb reprocessed the multiplex PCR reads with MiXCR, giving one entry per CDR3 protein. Of hundreds of thousands of distinct CDR3 sequences in the sample, 12% to 15% were seen once. Concerning this clonotype itself: Its specificity is unknown. A much larger clone sits a single nucleotide away, making a read error possible.

The source of the PBMCs was 10 ml of fresh peripheral blood. The source material was blood. This sequence originates from a woman aged 18 to 35 with Graves' hyperthyroidism. The rearrangement uses TRBV2 and TRBJ2-1; possibly TRBD1 or TRBD2 for D (6 bases each). The CDR3 nucleotides are TGTACCAGCAGTAAGGTACAAAGGGGGGATGAGCAGTTCTTC. Amino acids: CTSSKVQRGDEQFF.